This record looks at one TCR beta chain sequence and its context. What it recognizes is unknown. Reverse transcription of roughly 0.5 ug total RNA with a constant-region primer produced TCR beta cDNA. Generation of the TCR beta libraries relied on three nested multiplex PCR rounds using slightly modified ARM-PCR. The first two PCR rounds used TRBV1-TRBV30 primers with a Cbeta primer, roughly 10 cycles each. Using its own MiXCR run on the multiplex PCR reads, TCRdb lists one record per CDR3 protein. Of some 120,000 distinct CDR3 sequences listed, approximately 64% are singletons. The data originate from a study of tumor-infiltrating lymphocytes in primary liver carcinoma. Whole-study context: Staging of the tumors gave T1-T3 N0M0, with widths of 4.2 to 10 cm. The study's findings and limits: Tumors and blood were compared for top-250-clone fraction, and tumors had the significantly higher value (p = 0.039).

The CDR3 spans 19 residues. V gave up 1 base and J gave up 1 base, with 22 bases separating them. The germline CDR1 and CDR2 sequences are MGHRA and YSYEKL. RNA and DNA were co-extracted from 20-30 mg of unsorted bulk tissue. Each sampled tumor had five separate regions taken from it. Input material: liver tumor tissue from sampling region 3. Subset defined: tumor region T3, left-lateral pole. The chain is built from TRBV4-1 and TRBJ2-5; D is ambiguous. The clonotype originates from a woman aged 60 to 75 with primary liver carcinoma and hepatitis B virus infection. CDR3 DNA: TGCGCCAGCAGCCAAGTACCCAGGAACTTTCCCCCTGGCCAAGAGACCCAGTACTTC. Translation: CASSQVPRNFPPGQETQYF.